This is a list of T cell receptor beta chains from one sample in a study of cytomegalovirus exposure and HLA in healthy donors. The repertoire was sequenced with immunoSEQ multiplex PCR; TCRdb's copy has only in-frame clones and lacks some. The sample yields roughly 150,000 clones, roughly 64% seen once. Material: PBMCs. Every receptor here comes from a woman under 40 in good health and CMV-seropositive. Each CDR3 is given with its conserved first and last residue. D genes are given only for firm matches. Size tells how often a clone was seen (once, few, many) or the class of an expanded clone, and some rows leave it out.

DNA: TGCGCCAGCAGCTCTGGATTTAGCGGAGATAGGGAGACCCAGTACTTC
CDR3: CASSSGFSGDRETQYF
D: NA
size: NA
J: TRBJ2-5
V: TRBV5-1
length: 16

DNA: TGTGCCAGCAGCTTAGGCCGGGACAGGGACTATGGCTACACCTTC
CDR3: CASSLGRDRDYGYTF
D: TRBD1
size: NA
J: TRBJ1-2
V: TRBV11-2
length: 15

DNA: TGTGCCAGCCCCCCTCCAGGGACTAGTAGGAGTCCTCAGTTCTTC
CDR3: CASPPPGTSRSPQFF
D: TRBD2
size: NA
J: TRBJ2-1
V: TRBV28
length: 15

DNA: TGTGCCAGCAGTTACACTCCCCGACTGGACACTGAAGCTTTCTTT
CDR3: CASSYTPRLDTEAFF
D: NA
size: NA
J: TRBJ1-1
V: TRBV6-5
length: 15

DNA: TGTGCCAGCAGCTTAATTGCAGGGCAAGAGACCCAGTACTTC
CDR3: CASSLIAGQETQYF
D: NA
size: NA
J: TRBJ2-5
V: TRBV7-2
length: 14

DNA: TGTGCCAGCAGCTGGACGACAGGGGGTTCCTACGAGCAGTACTTC
CDR3: CASSWTTGGSYEQYF
D: TRBD1
size: NA
J: TRBJ2-7
V: TRBV7-6
length: 15

DNA: TGTGCCTGGAGTGGACCCTACAGGGCCATTGAAGCTTTCTTT
CDR3: CAWSGPYRAIEAFF
D: NA
size: NA
J: TRBJ1-1
V: TRBV30
length: 14

DNA: TGTGCCAGCAGCCAAAGACAGTTCACAGATACGCAGTATTTT
CDR3: CASSQRQFTDTQYF
D: NA
size: NA
J: TRBJ2-3
V: TRBV14
length: 14

DNA: TGTGCCAGCTCAGCCGCCGGGAACGGCGCGGTAAATTCACCCCTCCACTTT
CDR3: CASSAAGNGAVNSPLHF
D: NA
size: NA
J: TRBJ1-6
V: TRBV18
length: 17

DNA: TGTGCCAGCAGCCCGGGACTAGCGCTCGATGAGCAGTTCTTC
CDR3: CASSPGLALDEQFF
D: TRBD2
size: NA
J: TRBJ2-1
V: TRBV9
length: 14

DNA: TGTGCCAGCATTTTCACTCCAGGGAGGACTGAAGCTTTCTTT
CDR3: CASIFTPGRTEAFF
D: NA
size: few
J: TRBJ1-1
V: TRBV6-1
length: 14

DNA: TGTGCCAGCAGTTTCCCAGCGTTCGAGCAGTACTTC
CDR3: CASSFPAFEQYF
D: NA
size: NA
J: TRBJ2-7
V: TRBV28
length: 12

DNA: TGTGCCTGGAGTATCGCCAGCGCCTATGGCTACACCTTC
CDR3: CAWSIASAYGYTF
D: NA
size: NA
J: TRBJ1-2
V: TRBV30
length: 13

DNA: TGTGCCAGCAGCTTACTAGAGTATGAGCAGTTCTTC
CDR3: CASSLLEYEQFF
D: NA
size: once
J: TRBJ2-1
V: TRBV5-4
length: 12

DNA: TGTGCCAGTAGTATCCGGGACACCCCATACGAGCAGTACTTC
CDR3: CASSIRDTPYEQYF
D: NA
size: NA
J: TRBJ2-7
V: TRBV19
length: 14

DNA: TGTGCCAGCAGTGACTCGGGACTAGCGGGAGAGACCCAGTACTTC
CDR3: CASSDSGLAGETQYF
D: TRBD2
size: NA
J: TRBJ2-5
V: TRBV6-4
length: 15

DNA: TGTGCCAGCAGTGGAGGGGACAGGGCGGAGAACACTGAAGCTTTCTTT
CDR3: CASSGGDRAENTEAFF
D: TRBD1
size: once
J: TRBJ1-1
V: TRBV6-4
length: 16

DNA: TGCGCCAGCAGCCTAAGTGTCTTGTACGAGCAGTACTTC
CDR3: CASSLSVLYEQYF
D: NA
size: NA
J: TRBJ2-7
V: TRBV5-1
length: 13

DNA: TGCGCCAGCAGCTTCACCACAGGGTCGGATGGCTACACCTTC
CDR3: CASSFTTGSDGYTF
D: NA
size: few
J: TRBJ1-2
V: TRBV5-1
length: 14

DNA: TGTGCCAGCAGTCCAGTAGCCCGGGAGGGGGCCACCGGGGAGCTGTTTTTT
CDR3: CASSPVAREGATGELFF
D: NA
size: NA
J: TRBJ2-2
V: TRBV27
length: 17

DNA: TGTGCCAGCAGCCGAGGGGGCACACCCCTCCACTTT
CDR3: CASSRGGTPLHF
D: TRBD1
size: few
J: TRBJ1-6
V: TRBV7-9
length: 12

DNA: TGTGCCAGCCGCTCGCGGGACCCCTTAGGGGCGCAGTATTTT
CDR3: CASRSRDPLGAQYF
D: NA
size: NA
J: TRBJ2-3
V: TRBV19
length: 14

DNA: TGCAGCGTTGCCCCGGGGGGCGATGAGACCCAGTACTTC
CDR3: CSVAPGGDETQYF
D: NA
size: once
J: TRBJ2-5
V: TRBV29-1
length: 13

DNA: TGTGCCAGCAGCCGGGGGACAGGTTACAATGAGCAGTTCTTC
CDR3: CASSRGTGYNEQFF
D: TRBD1
size: NA
J: TRBJ2-1
V: TRBV4-2
length: 14

DNA: TGTGCCAGCAGCCGCGGTTTCCAGGGGCGCAGGAACGAGCAGTACTTC
CDR3: CASSRGFQGRRNEQYF
D: NA
size: NA
J: TRBJ2-7
V: TRBV11-2
length: 16

DNA: TGTGCCAGCAGCGAGGGACAGGGCGCCCAGCCCCAGCATTTT
CDR3: CASSEGQGAQPQHF
D: TRBD1
size: NA
J: TRBJ1-5
V: TRBV5-5
length: 14

DNA: TGCGCCAGCAGCTTGGGGGGGCTGGCTAATGAAAAACTGTTTTTT
CDR3: CASSLGGLANEKLFF
D: NA
size: NA
J: TRBJ1-4
V: TRBV5-1
length: 15

DNA: TGTGCCAGCAGCACCTTGGGCGGGACAGGATTCTATGGCTACACCTTC
CDR3: CASSTLGGTGFYGYTF
D: NA
size: NA
J: TRBJ1-2
V: TRBV21-1
length: 16

DNA: TGTGCCAGTAGTACGAGGGAAAAACTGTTTTTT
CDR3: CASSTREKLFF
D: NA
size: NA
J: TRBJ1-4
V: TRBV19
length: 11

DNA: TGTGCCTGGAGCGGCCTGGTGAGGGAGTTGGGGAGAACGGTAGTCACAGATACGCAGTATTTT
CDR3: CAWSGLVRELGRTVVTDTQYF
D: NA
size: once
J: TRBJ2-3
V: TRBV30
length: 21

DNA: TGCAGCGTGGTAATCGGGACTAGCGGGAGTTCAGAGACCCAGTACTTC
CDR3: CSVVIGTSGSSETQYF
D: TRBD2
size: few
J: TRBJ2-5
V: TRBV29-1
length: 16